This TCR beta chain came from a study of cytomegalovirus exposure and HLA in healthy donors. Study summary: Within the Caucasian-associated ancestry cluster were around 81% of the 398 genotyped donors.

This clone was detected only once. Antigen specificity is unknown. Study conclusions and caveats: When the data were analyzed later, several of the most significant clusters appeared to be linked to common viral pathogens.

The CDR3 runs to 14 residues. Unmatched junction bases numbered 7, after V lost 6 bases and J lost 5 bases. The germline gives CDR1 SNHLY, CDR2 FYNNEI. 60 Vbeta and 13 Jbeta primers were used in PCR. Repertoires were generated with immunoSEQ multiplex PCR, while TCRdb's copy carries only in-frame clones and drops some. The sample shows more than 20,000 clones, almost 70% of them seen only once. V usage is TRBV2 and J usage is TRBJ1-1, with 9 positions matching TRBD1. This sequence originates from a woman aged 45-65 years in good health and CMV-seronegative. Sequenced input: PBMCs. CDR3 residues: CASRVQGAGTEAFF. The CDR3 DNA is TGTGCCAGCAGAGTACAGGGGGCGGGGACTGAAGCTTTCTTT.